This record looks at one T cell receptor beta chain sequence and its context. The antigen this receptor binds is unknown. Base qualities are not at hand, and no much larger clone is one base apart. Explained via the paper, the time point label denotes: inflamed ileum from the surgical specimen. Adults with ileal or ileocolonic Crohn's disease and an indication for ileocolonic resection were eligible for inclusion. Whole ileal mucosal biopsies were stored frozen at -80°C before DNA extraction. Genomic DNA was extracted from frozen whole biopsies using a TRizol-based method and was quantified with a NanoDrop 2000 spectrophotometer. This sample was included in a study of T cell repertoires in ileal Crohn's disease (dated by TCRdb to between 2019 and 2020). Broadly, across the study: The median duration of disease was approximately eight years, and at the time of surgery around 40% of patients were active smokers. A prospective multicentre cohort supplied the 50 or so Crohn's disease patients whose TCR repertoires were analysed. For commercial TCRB immunosequencing, approximately 500 nanograms of biopsy DNA were submitted for each sample. The study was conducted in parallel with a multicentre cohort that was designed to identify predictors of early endoscopic recurrence following ileocolonic resection. A Rutgeerts score above i0 was used to define endoscopic postoperative recurrence. M0 samples were biopsies from the inflamed portion of the ileum in the surgical resection specimen. Roughly half of the patients were given postoperative therapy, with fewer than 12 receiving thiopurines and under 20 receiving anti-TNF agents. Every patient underwent surgery because of a complication, which was stricturing disease in approximately 60% of cases and penetrating disease in about 39%. A total of about 150 mucosal samples from roughly 50 patients were sequenced, with samples obtained at several locations on the surgical specimen and at postoperative endoscopy.

The paper's findings and limits, for the study overall: Sorted CD8 T cells carried more high-frequency clones than CD4 T cells, suggesting mucosal expansions were mainly CD8. Only a subgroup of patients, of unstated size, had their mucosal CD4 and CD8 T cells sorted and sequenced. Higher high-frequency clone percentages at surgery were associated with endoscopic recurrence; all patients with clonality above 26.8% (18/57) had recurrence. A significantly higher proportion of clonal expansions was observed in active smokers at surgery than in non-smokers (roughly 27% vs 19%, p=0.02).

Library generation was performed with the immunoSEQ multiplex PCR assay. Adaptive Biotechnology amplified the CDR3 regions from genomic DNA with a two-step multiplex PCR designed to control amplification bias. In the first PCR, primers covered every V and J gene segment, and in the second PCR, barcodes and Illumina adapters were added. An Illumina instrument was used to sequence the CDR3 libraries. As for the original processing: The analysis used both the pipelines supplied by the vendor and custom analysis of the raw data in R/Bioconductor with R version 3.3.0. Clonality, ranging from 0 to 1, was calculated as the inverse of the normalised Shannon entropy of all productive clones. High-frequency clones were defined as the share of the repertoire occupied by the top 100 clones, with only clones passing a 95% confidence test being retained. The Simpson index measured repertoire diversity, and the Morisita-Horn index measured overlap between samples. Imported from immuneACCESS, the table was reduced by TCRdb to in-frame sequences with V and J called. These copies leave out some clones; in studies compared against another copy, an unresolved V gene accounts for under half, and the cause of the remainder is not known. V and J calls and clone size come straight from that table; D and trimming were deduced from the DNA. The sample yields more than 15,000 clones; 70% to 80% were counted once. Around 4% of the sample rests with the top ten.

The sequenced sample consisted of ileal tissue. The receptor was derived from an adult with Crohn's disease.

The DNA is as follows: TGTGCCAGCAGCCCCCAAGCGAGGACTACTAGCACAGATACGCAGTATTTT. Its protein is CASSPQARTTSTDTQYF. Recombination connected TRBV5-6 to TRBJ2-3, with TRBD2 as a weak D call on 6 bases. The germline V gene supplies CDR1 SGHDT and CDR2 YYEEEE. The CDR3 has 17 amino acids, counting the end cysteine and phenylalanine. This entry keeps only the CDR3 DNA: 51 bases, framed from base 1. V gives up 4 bases and J gives up 0 bases, and the segment between their germline ends measures 18 bases. Joined to the reference TRBV5-6 and TRBJ2-3 proteins, this CDR3 gives the full variable domain: DAGVTQSPTHLIKTRGQQVTLRCSPKSGHDTVSWYQQALGQGPQFIFQYYEEEERQRGNFPDRFSGHQFPNYSSELNVNALLLGDSALYLCASSPQARTTSTDTQYFGPGTRLTVL.